These 26 T cell receptor beta chains share one sample of origin, sequenced in a study of neurological immune-mediated disorders. TCRdb called the 5' RACE reads again in MiXCR, with one record for every CDR3 protein. The data contain over 55,000 distinct CDR3 sequences, approximately 11% of them singletons. Time point specified: longitudinal time-point 1 (baseline). What was sequenced was PBMCs. All receptors come from a male donor with HTLV-1-associated myelopathy (HAM/TSP).

The table lists this clonotype with many counts. The rearrangement joins TRBV2 to TRBJ2-7; perhaps TRBD1 as D (6 bases). The V gene lost 0 bases and the J gene lost 2 bases, with 11 bases spanning the gap. Germline V gene lookup returns CDR1 SNHLY and CDR2 FYNNEI. This CDR3 contains 15 residues. The CDR3 region has the DNA TGTGCCAGCAGTGAAGCGCTTCGGACAGCCTACGAGCAGTACTTC. Translated: CASSEALRTAYEQYF.

This clonotype was recorded many times. V gene TRBV25-1 combines with J gene TRBJ1-2; D is possibly TRBD1 (5 bases). V gave up 6 bases and J gave up 3 bases, with 14 bases separating them. Germline values: CDR1 MGHDK, CDR2 SYGVNS. CDR3 length: 14 amino acids. CDR3 bases: TGTGCCAGCAGCTTCGGGGACCGTTACTATGGCTACACCTTC. This translates into CASSFGDRYYGYTF.

This clonotype showed up many times. This chain uses TRBV15 with TRBJ2-7; TRBD1 is a possible D gene (5 bases). The CDR3 has 15 amino acids. V lost 4 bases and J lost 0, with 13 bases in between. In germline, CDR1 is LNHNV, CDR2 YYDKDF (reference sequence). The CDR3: CATSKGATSSYEQYF. In DNA, the CDR3 is TGTGCCACCAGCAAAGGGGCTACCTCCTCCTACGAGCAGTACTTC.

Many counts were recorded for this clonotype. The V and J genes are TRBV5-6 and TRBJ2-5; no reliable D call. Trimming stripped 0 bases from V and 4 bases from J, with 10 bases between. In germline, CDR1 is SGHDT, CDR2 YYEEEE. The CDR3 is 14 residues long. In DNA, the CDR3 is TGTGCCAGCAGCTTGGGTATAACAAGAGAGACCCAGTACTTC. This encodes CASSLGITRETQYF.

This clonotype was observed at least ten times. The chain is built from TRBV27 and TRBJ2-3; 8 positions agree with TRBD1. Germline V lookup: CDR1 MNHEY, CDR2 SMNVEV (reference sequence). The CDR3 runs to 14 residues. With 2 bases clipped from V and 7 bases from J, the junction kept 5 bases outside the gene matches. Written as DNA, the CDR3 is TGTGCCAGCAGTTTAGTACAGGGGGGTAATACGCAGTATTTT. Translated: CASSLVQGGNTQYF.

This chain joins TRBV20-1 and TRBJ2-1, with 8 positions matching TRBD2. The CDR3 sequence is 15 residues long. The V segment lost 6 bases and the J segment 4 bases; nucleotides outside the gene matches: 11. Germline V gene lookup returns CDR1 DFQATT and CDR2 SNEGSKA (reference sequence). The CDR3 DNA follows: TGCAGTGCCCGCTTTGGCGGGGGGAGGTACAATGAGCAGTTCTTC. Translating gives CSARFGGGRYNEQFF.

This clonotype was recorded at least ten times. The V and J genes are TRBV15 and TRBJ1-2; 8 bases align to TRBD1. Germline CDR1 LNHNV, CDR2 YYDKDF (reference sequence). V dropped 2 bases and J dropped 5; count of bases not matched to a gene: 4. The CDR3 is 14 amino acids. The CDR3 DNA sequence: TGTGCCACCAGCAGACCCGACAGGGGATATGGCTACACCTTC. Protein sequence: CATSRPDRGYGYTF. Full variable domain (missing parts from reference TRBV15 and TRBJ1-2): DAMVIQNPRYQVTQFGKPVTLSCSQTLNHNVMYWYQQKSSQAPKLLFHYYDKDFNNEADTPDNFQSRRPNTSFCFLDIRSPGLGDTAMYLCATSRPDRGYGYTFGSGTRLTVV.

This clonotype was found many times. The chain carries TRBV5-1 and TRBJ1-4; D unresolved. The V gene's germline CDR1 is SGHRS and CDR2 YFSETQ. V was shortened by 2 bases and J by 8 bases, with 10 bases between the two germline ends. This CDR3 spans 13 amino acids. The CDR3 DNA reads as TGCGCCAGCAGCTTACGGACCGCGGAAAAACTGTTTTTT. Translating it yields CASSLRTAEKLFF.

At least ten counts were recorded for this clonotype. The V and J genes are TRBV9 and TRBJ1-1; D possibly corresponds to TRBD1 (6 bases). This CDR3 comprises 15 residues. Germline-derived CDR1 and CDR2 are SGDLS and YYNGEE. V lost 4 bases to trimming and J lost 1 base, with 14 bases between them. As DNA, the CDR3 is TGTGCCAGCAGCCCTCAAACAGGGCGGAACACTGAAGCTTTCTTT. Residues: CASSPQTGRNTEAFF.

Ten or more counts support this clonotype. This sequence joins TRBV5-1 and TRBJ1-3; a weak D match, TRBD1 (5 bases). Trimming stripped 6 bases from V and 4 bases from J, with 14 bases between. The length of the CDR3 is 14 residues. CDR1 is SGHRS and CDR2 is YFSETQ in the germline V gene. The CDR3 coding sequence is TGCGCCAGCACCCAGGGCTTGGAAGGAAACACCATATATTTT. Translating it yields CASTQGLEGNTIYF. The whole variable domain, filled in from reference TRBV5-1 and TRBJ1-3, reads KAGVTQTPRYLIKTRGQQVTLSCSPISGHRSVSWYQQTPGQGLQFLFEYFSETQRNKGNFPGRFSGRQFSNSRSEMNVSTLELGDSALYLCASTQGLEGNTIYFGEGSWLTVV.

This clonotype was detected many times. The chain employs TRBV7-8 and TRBJ2-1; possible D gene TRBD1, 5 bases. Trimming shortened V by 2 bases and J by 11 bases, and 13 bases separated the two germline ends. CDR3 length equals 13 residues. CDR1 and CDR2 (germline): SGHVS, FQNEAQ. This CDR3 is CASSLSSGRKQFF. The CDR3 nucleotides read TGTGCCAGCAGCTTATCGTCAGGGCGAAAGCAGTTCTTC.

This clonotype was seen ten or more times. This rearrangement joins TRBV7-2 to TRBJ1-1; no clear D. CDR1 and CDR2 (germline): SGHTA, FQGNSA. The CDR3 has 16 residues. With 1 base removed from V and 0 bases from J, the gap between germline ends came to 12 bases. The CDR3 is CASSLVLEIMNTEAFF. CDR3 nucleotide sequence: TGTGCCAGCAGCTTAGTTCTGGAAATAATGAACACTGAAGCTTTCTTT.

In its sample, this clonotype was seen many times. The gene calls are TRBV6-1 and TRBJ2-2; 7 bases fit TRBD1. The CDR3 has 14 residues. Unmatched junction bases numbered 7, after V lost 6 bases and J lost 6 bases. Per germline, CDR1 MNHNS and CDR2 SASEGT. CDR3 nucleotide sequence: TGTGCCAGCAGGCGCCAGGGGGTCGCCGGGGAGCTGTTTTTT. Translation gives CASRRQGVAGELFF.

In its sample, this clonotype was seen many times. V usage is TRBV29-1 and J usage is TRBJ2-5, with D perhaps being TRBD1 or TRBD2 (6 bases each). The V gene lost 2 bases and the J gene lost 1 base, with 8 bases spanning the gap. Per the germline V gene, CDR1 is SQVTM and CDR2 is ANQGSEA. The CDR3 is made up of 13 amino acids. DNA for the CDR3: TGCAGCGTTGAAAGGGGGGCCCAAGAGACCCAGTACTTC. This codes for CSVERGAQETQYF.

This clonotype was seen ten or more times. The J gene is TRBJ2-3, the V gene TRBV7-2; 8 positions match TRBD2. Germline CDR1 reads SGHTA; CDR2 reads FQGNSA. CDR3 length: 16 residues. The junction had 10 bases not matched to a gene; V was cut back by 5 bases and J by 3 bases. The CDR3 here is CASSALRGGWTDTQYF. As DNA, the CDR3 is TGTGCCAGCAGCGCGCTACGGGGGGGCTGGACAGATACGCAGTATTTT.

This clonotype has at least ten counts. A much more abundant neighbour one base away suggests this may be a read error. The rearrangement joins TRBV7-9 to TRBJ2-7; the D is unclear. V lost 4 bases to trimming and J lost 2 bases, with 3 bases between them. CDR1 and CDR2 (germline): SEHNR, FQNEAQ (reference sequence). This CDR3 comprises 11 residues. The CDR3 spells CASSSTYEQYF. In DNA form, the CDR3 reads TGTGCCAGCAGCTCCACCTACGAGCAGTACTTC.

This clonotype was recorded at least ten times. The gene calls are TRBV7-2 and TRBJ2-1, with D possibly being TRBD2 (6 bases). The CDR3 loop spans 14 amino acids. V lost 2 bases, J lost 9 bases, and 14 bases lay in between. Germline CDR1 is SGHTA and CDR2 is FQGNSA. As DNA, the CDR3 is TGTGCCAGCAGCTTAATGGGGGGAACCGGTGAGCAGTTCTTC. It yields the protein CASSLMGGTGEQFF.

In its sample, this clonotype was seen a few times. The genes are TRBV7-2 and TRBJ2-3; the D is unclear. V was clipped by 5 bases and J by 6 bases, with 9 bases between them. Looked up from germline, CDR1 is SGHTA and CDR2 is FQGNSA. The length of the CDR3 is 12 residues. CDR3 amino acids: CASSVGSDTQYF. The CDR3 DNA reads TGTGCCAGCAGCGTAGGGTCGGATACGCAGTATTTT.

This clonotype has more than one count but fewer than ten. The chain joins TRBV15 to TRBJ2-5, with D uncertain. Trimming stripped 0 bases from V and 1 base from J, with 6 bases between. Germline V CDR1 and CDR2: LNHNV, YYDKDF (reference sequence). The CDR3 has 14 residues. The DNA for the CDR3 is TGTGCCACCAGCAGAGATCGCAGCCAAGAGACCCAGTACTTC. Its protein product is CATSRDRSQETQYF.

Ten or more counts support this clonotype. The CDR3 spells CASSRLGGGSYEQYF. CDR3 DNA sequence: TGCGCCAGCAGCCGACTTGGTGGGGGCTCCTACGAGCAGTACTTC. The chain links TRBV5-1 to TRBJ2-7, with D perhaps assigned TRBD1 or TRBD2 (5 bases each). CDR3 length: 15 amino acids. Trimming took 4 bases from V and 0 from J, leaving 14 bases between them. The germline V gene has CDR1 SGHRS and CDR2 YFSETQ.

There are many counts of this clonotype. The V call is TRBV6-5, the J call TRBJ1-2; 7 nucleotides line up with TRBD1. The CDR3 runs 15 residues. Trimming took 5 bases from V and 4 from J; bases not matched to a gene: 10. The germline V gene has CDR1 MNHEY and CDR2 SVGAGI. The chain's CDR3 is CASSETGTVFYGYTF. CDR3 nucleotides: TGTGCCAGCAGTGAAACCGGGACAGTGTTCTATGGCTACACCTTC.

The gene calls are TRBV4-1 and TRBJ1-2; TRBD1 might be the D (5 bases). V shed 4 bases and J shed 3 bases, with 21 bases lying between them. From germline, CDR1 is MGHRA and CDR2 YSYEKL. The CDR3 runs 17 residues. CDR3 DNA: TGCGCCAGCAGCCCCGCCGGAACCCGGGGCCCTTACTATGGCTACACCTTC. Protein sequence: CASSPAGTRGPYYGYTF.

This clonotype was picked up many times. The chain carries TRBV3-1 and TRBJ1-1, with D unresolved. The CDR3 contains 11 residues. CDR1 is LGHDT, CDR2 YNNKEL, per germline (reference sequence). Trimming pared 3 bases from V and 2 bases from J, leaving 1 base between. This CDR3 is CASSHNTEAFF. The CDR3 DNA reads TGTGCCAGCAGCCACAACACTGAAGCTTTCTTT.

This clonotype was picked up many times. This sequence joins TRBV4-3 and TRBJ2-5; 13 nucleotides align to TRBD2. This CDR3 contains 16 residues. Germline V gene lookup returns CDR1 LGHNA and CDR2 YSLEER. Trimming cost V 3 bases and J 5 bases; bases outside gene matches: 6. CDR3 DNA: TGCGCCAGCAGCCAGACCCCGACTAGCGGGGGGGAGACCCAGTACTTC. Its protein product is CASSQTPTSGGETQYF.

This clonotype has a count of ten or more. The chain joins TRBV20-1 to TRBJ2-5; D could derive from TRBD1 or TRBD2 (5 bases each). Trimming pared 3 bases from V and 6 bases from J, leaving 11 bases between. The CDR3 has 12 amino acids. From germline, CDR1 is DFQATT and CDR2 SNEGSKA (reference sequence). In DNA form, the CDR3 reads TGCAGTGCTAGGGCAGGGACGAAGACCCAGTACTTC. Protein sequence: CSARAGTKTQYF.

About this clonotype itself: A read error may produce the germline difference seen at one junction end. The gene calls are TRBV5-6 and TRBJ2-4; D is undetermined. Germline CDR1 and CDR2: SGHDT and YYEEEE. The CDR3 has 14 amino acids. CDR3 sequence (DNA): TGTGCCAGCAGCTCTTCTCGGATTTGGTACATTCTGTACTTC. Residues: CASSSSRIWYILYF.